The entry below describes one T cell receptor (beta chain). Its antigen is undetermined. The data are from a study of CD8 T cells in Susac syndrome. Sequencing of TCR beta was carried out in blood CD8+ and CD4+ T cells. Isolation of CD8+ and CD4+ T cells was performed negatively, whereas enrichment of TEMRA cells was done by FACS. Findings and limits, study-wide: As the study acknowledged, the number of individuals who were part of its TCR sequencing and HLA analysis was relatively small.

The CDR3 runs 14 residues. The germline V gene has CDR1 SNHLY and CDR2 FYNNEI. V was shortened by 0 bases and J by 8 bases, with 13 bases between the two germline ends. Roughly 0.45 to 1 ug RNA was reverse transcribed with random hexamers. The CDR3 of TCR beta was amplified by immunoSEQ multiplex PCR across 54 Vbeta and 13 Jbeta. TCRdb re-called the immunoSEQ multiplex PCR reads through MiXCR, storing one row per CDR3 protein. The top ten hold roughly 0.064% of the sample, which has 250,000 to 350,000 distinct CDR3 sequences, about 92% seen once. This TCR came from a human donor with multiple sclerosis. The sequenced sample consisted of CD4+ T cells from PBMCs. V usage is TRBV2 and J usage is TRBJ1-1; no firm D call. For the CDR3, the DNA is TGTGCCAGCAGTGAAGCGCTTCAAAGATCAGAAGCTTTCTTT. Translated, it gives CASSEALQRSEAFF.